This T cell receptor beta chain was documented in a study of blood T cell repertoires in COVID-19. The wider study: In each case, the material was cDNA or gDNA derived from T cells, B-cell-depleted T cells, or PBMCs.

Enrolled through a virtual design, the participants were between 18 and 89 years of age and came from 24 US areas. Donors in Cohort 3 who had recovered were those with two negative PCRs, healthcare professional clearance, or resolution of their symptoms. CDR3 length: 14 amino acids. Germline V lookup: CDR1 KGHSH, CDR2 LQKENI. The V end lost 6 bases, the J end lost 1 base, and 12 bases lay between the germline ends. Authors' analysis steps: Scientists estimated how many nucleated cells there were by amplifying reference gene primers. Assay: immunoSEQ multiplex PCR; the TCRdb copy retains only in-frame clones and omits some. The D gene and trimming were derived from the DNA, and the V and J assignments and clone size from that table. The sample shows around 390,000 clones, just under 90% of them seen only once.

The chain links TRBV18 to TRBJ1-1; D may be TRBD1 (6 bases). This sequence was found in a woman aged 45-60 years who had recovered from COVID-19. The source material was PBMCs or T cells enriched from blood (not recorded which). CDR3 DNA sequence: TGTGCCAGCTCTCTCGGGACATGGAACACTGAAGCTTTCTTT. This encodes CASSLGTWNTEAFF.